The T cell receptor beta chain under discussion was sequenced for a study of OX40 agonist ivuxolimab in advanced cancers. About the full investigation: Ivuxolimab was a fully human IgG2 agonistic monoclonal antibody targeting the costimulatory receptor OX40 (CD134). Intravenous ivuxolimab was administered to patients every 2 weeks at six dose levels: 0.01, 0.1, 0.3, 1.5, 3 and 10 mg/kg. Among the roughly 50 dose-escalation patients, around 19 had hepatocellular carcinoma, approximately 15 melanoma, 9 renal cell carcinoma and 9 head and neck cancer. In the dose-escalation cohort, around four fifths of patients were male, and the mean age was approximately 60 years, with a range of 23 to 79. Prior anti-PD-1, anti-PD-L1 or anti-CTLA-4 therapy was permitted, and checkpoint inhibitors had been received by 30% to 40% of dose-escalation patients. Partial responses were achieved by three dose-escalation patients, of whom one had hepatocellular carcinoma and two had cutaneous melanoma. The point of sequencing TCRbeta in the periphery was to test whether ivuxolimab changed TCR sequence diversity and drove clonal T-cell expansion. The monotherapy dose-escalation portion (N ≈ 50 patients) of the phase I ivuxolimab trial is reported in the paper. Broad study findings and their caveats: At doses of 0.1 to 3.0 mg/kg, clonal expansion of both CD4+ and CD8+ blood T cells was observed from baseline to week 6. The antigen specificity of the clonally expanded peripheral T cells was not determined. In partial responders in the 0.1-3.0 mg/kg groups, normalized peripheral clonal expansion was found to be among the lowest, especially among CD8+ T cells. On average, CD8+ T cells showed more expanded clones than CD4+ T cells after ivuxolimab. Low levels of normalized T-cell clonal expansion were also seen in some patients who did not respond.

To sequence the TCRbeta CDR3 region, genomic DNA was isolated from the sorted cells. TCRbeta CDR3 regions were sequenced using the immunoSEQ Assay. TCRdb provides this immuneACCESS table in a form limited to in-frame rearrangements. Some clones are lacking; in checked studies, under half of them reflect an unresolved V gene, and why the rest are absent is not known. Recorded for this sample are 70,000 to 85,000 clones; around 90% of them occurred a single time. About 1% of the sample is taken by the ten largest. Details on this clone: What this receptor recognizes is not known. No clone much larger than this one lies a single base away; base qualities are absent.

The trial excluded patients who had a history of autoimmune disease or who were on systemic immunosuppression. Peripheral blood for TCR sequencing was drawn from every dose cohort at baseline, at cycle 4 day 1 and at cycle 7 day 1. The samples were taken from a phase I, first-in-human, multicenter, open-label dose-escalation trial of ivuxolimab. Adults with locally advanced or metastatic melanoma, renal cell carcinoma, hepatocellular carcinoma or head and neck squamous cell carcinoma were enrolled in the trial. Before TCR sequencing, CD4+ and CD8+ T cells were separately sorted from peripheral blood. The sequencing here drew on CD4+ or CD8+ T cells sorted from blood, taken in a trial of the OX40 agonist ivuxolimab. This TCR was recovered from an adult with an advanced solid tumor such as melanoma, head and neck, liver or kidney cancer.

CDR3 loop: CASSLETGRNYGYTF. Here is the DNA: TGTGCCAGCAGCTTAGAGACAGGGAGGAACTATGGCTACACCTTC. The chain is encoded by TRBV7-2 joined to TRBJ1-2, and TRBD1 aligns with 7 junction nucleotides. The CDR3 runs 15 amino acids, cysteine and phenylalanine included. CDR3 DNA is the only sequence kept; it has 45 bases, read in frame from the first base. The germline V gene encodes CDR1 SGHTA and CDR2 FQGNSA. Trimming leaves V shorter by 1 base and J shorter by 2 bases, with the junction holding 4 bases beyond the gene matches. The CDR3, completed at both ends by the reference TRBV7-2 and TRBJ1-2 genes, gives the full variable domain GAGVSQSPSNKVTEKGKDVELRCDPISGHTALYWYRQSLGQGLEFLIYFQGNSAPDKSGLPSDRFSAERTGGSVSTLTIQRTQQEDSAVYLCASSLETGRNYGYTFGSGTRLTVV.